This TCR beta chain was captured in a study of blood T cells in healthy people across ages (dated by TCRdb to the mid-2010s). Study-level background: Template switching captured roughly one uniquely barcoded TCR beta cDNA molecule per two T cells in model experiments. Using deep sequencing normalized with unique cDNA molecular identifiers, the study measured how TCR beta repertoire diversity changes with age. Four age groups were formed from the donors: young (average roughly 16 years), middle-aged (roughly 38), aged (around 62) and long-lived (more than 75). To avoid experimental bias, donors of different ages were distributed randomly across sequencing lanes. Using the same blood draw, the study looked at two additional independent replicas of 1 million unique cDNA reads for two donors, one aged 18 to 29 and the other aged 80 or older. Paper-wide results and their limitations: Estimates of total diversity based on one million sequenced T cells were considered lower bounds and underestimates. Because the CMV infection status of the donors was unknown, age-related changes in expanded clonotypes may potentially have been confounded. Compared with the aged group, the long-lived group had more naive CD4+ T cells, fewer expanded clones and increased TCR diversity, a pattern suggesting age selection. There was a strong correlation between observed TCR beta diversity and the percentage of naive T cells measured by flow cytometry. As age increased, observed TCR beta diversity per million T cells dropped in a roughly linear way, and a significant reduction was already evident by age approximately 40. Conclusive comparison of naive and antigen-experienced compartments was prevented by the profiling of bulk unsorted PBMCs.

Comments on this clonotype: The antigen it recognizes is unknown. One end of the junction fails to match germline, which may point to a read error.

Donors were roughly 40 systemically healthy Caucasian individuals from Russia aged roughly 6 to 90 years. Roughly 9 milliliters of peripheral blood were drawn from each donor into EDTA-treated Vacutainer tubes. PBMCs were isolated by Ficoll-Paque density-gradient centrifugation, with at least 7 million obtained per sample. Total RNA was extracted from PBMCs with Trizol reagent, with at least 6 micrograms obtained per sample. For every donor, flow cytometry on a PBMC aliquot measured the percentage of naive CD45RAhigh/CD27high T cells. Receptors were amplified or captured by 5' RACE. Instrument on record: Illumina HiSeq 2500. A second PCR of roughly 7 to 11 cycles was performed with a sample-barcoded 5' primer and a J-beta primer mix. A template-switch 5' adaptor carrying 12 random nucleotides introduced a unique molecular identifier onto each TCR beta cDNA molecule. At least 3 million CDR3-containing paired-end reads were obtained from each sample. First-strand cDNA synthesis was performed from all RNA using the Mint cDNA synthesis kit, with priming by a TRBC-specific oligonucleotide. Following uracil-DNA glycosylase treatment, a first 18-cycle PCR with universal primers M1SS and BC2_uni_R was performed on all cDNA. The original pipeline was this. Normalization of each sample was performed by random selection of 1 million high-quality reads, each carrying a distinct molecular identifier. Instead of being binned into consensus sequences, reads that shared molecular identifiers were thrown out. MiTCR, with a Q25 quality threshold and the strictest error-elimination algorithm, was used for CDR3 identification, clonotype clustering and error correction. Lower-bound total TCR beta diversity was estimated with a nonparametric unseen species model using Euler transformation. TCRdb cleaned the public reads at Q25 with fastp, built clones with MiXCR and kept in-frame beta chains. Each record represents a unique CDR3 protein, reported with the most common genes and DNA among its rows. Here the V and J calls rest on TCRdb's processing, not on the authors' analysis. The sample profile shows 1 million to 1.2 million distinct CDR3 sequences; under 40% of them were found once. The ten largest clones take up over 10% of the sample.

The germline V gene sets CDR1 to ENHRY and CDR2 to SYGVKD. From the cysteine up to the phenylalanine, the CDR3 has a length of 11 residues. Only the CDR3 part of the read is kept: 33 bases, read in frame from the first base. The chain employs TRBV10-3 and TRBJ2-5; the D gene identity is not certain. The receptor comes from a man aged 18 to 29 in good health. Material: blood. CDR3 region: CVISLNNEQYF. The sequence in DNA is TGTGTCATCAGCCTCAACAATGAGCAGTACTTC.